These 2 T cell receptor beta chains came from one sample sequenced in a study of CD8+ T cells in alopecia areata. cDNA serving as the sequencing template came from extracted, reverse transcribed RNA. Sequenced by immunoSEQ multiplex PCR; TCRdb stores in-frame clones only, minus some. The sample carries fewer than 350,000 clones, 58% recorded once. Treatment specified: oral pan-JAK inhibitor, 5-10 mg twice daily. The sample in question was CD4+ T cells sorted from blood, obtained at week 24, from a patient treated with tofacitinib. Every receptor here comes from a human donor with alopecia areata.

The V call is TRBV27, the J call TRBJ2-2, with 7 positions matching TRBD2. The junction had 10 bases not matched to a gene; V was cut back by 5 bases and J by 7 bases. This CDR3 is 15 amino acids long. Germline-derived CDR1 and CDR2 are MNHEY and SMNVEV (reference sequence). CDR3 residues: CASSKGQRGNGELFF. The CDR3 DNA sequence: TGTGCCAGCAGTAAAGGCCAGCGGGGAAACGGGGAGCTGTTTTTT.

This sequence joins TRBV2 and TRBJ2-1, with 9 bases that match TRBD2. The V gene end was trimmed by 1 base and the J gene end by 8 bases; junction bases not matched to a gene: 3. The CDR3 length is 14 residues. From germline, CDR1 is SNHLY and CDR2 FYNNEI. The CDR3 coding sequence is TGTGCCAGCAGTGAAGGCGGGGGGGCGGATGAGCAGTTCTTC. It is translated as CASSEGGGADEQFF.